Following are 9 T cell receptor beta chains from one sample sequenced in a study of blood T cells in healthy people across ages. With a J-beta primer mix and a sample-barcoded 5' primer, a second PCR ran about 7 to 11 cycles. One entry per CDR3 protein results from TCRdb running MiXCR on the 5' RACE reads. This sample has about 1.5 million distinct CDR3 sequences, with approximately 43% found just once. Specimen: blood. These receptors all come from a woman between 18 and 29 years old in good health.

The chain carries TRBV2 and TRBJ1-2; D uncertain. Between the trimmed V and J ends, which lost 6 bases and 6 bases, there was a span of 14 bases. The CDR3 is 13 amino acids. Per germline, CDR1 SNHLY and CDR2 FYNNEI. In DNA, the CDR3 is TGTGCCAGCAGAGAACAGAGGTGGGATGGCTACACCTTC. This translates into CASREQRWDGYTF.

This clonotype was observed a handful of times. The DNA for the CDR3 is TGCGCCAGCAGTGAAGAGGTAGCGGGGGGTGATACGCAGTATTTT. Its translation: CASSEEVAGGDTQYF. This chain uses TRBV10-1 with TRBJ2-3; TRBD2 matches at 10 bases. CDR1 WNHNN and CDR2 SYGVQD come from the germline V gene (reference sequence). The CDR3 covers 15 residues. Germline trimming cut 3 bases from V and 6 bases from J; bases unmatched to any gene: 6.

The V gene is TRBV4-2, the J gene TRBJ2-7; TRBD1 aligns across 9 bases. CDR3 length equals 15 residues. Germline V gene sequence: CDR1 LGHNA, CDR2 YNFKEQ. The V and J ends lost 1 base and 3 bases, in that order; junction bases with no gene match: 4. CDR3 DNA: TGTGCCAGCAGCCAAGGGACAGGGGTGTTCTACGAGCAGTACTTC. Amino acids: CASSQGTGVFYEQYF.

This clonotype came up many times. The chain carries TRBV5-1 and TRBJ2-5; D gene ambiguous. V dropped 2 bases and J dropped 5 bases, with 10 bases sitting between them. Germline loops: CDR1 SGHRS, CDR2 YFSETQ. CDR3 size: 13 residues. This chain's CDR3 is CASSFVADETQYF. The CDR3 bases are TGCGCCAGCAGCTTTGTGGCGGACGAGACCCAGTACTTC.

V usage is TRBV20-1 and J usage is TRBJ1-1; no reliable D call. Trimming removed 3 bases from V and 1 base from J, with 9 bases in between. Germline V gene lookup returns CDR1 DFQATT and CDR2 SNEGSKA (reference sequence). There are 13 residues in the CDR3. CDR3 DNA sequence: TGCAGTGCTAGGACCCGGCGGAACACTGAAGCTTTCTTT. This translates into CSARTRRNTEAFF.

V and J are TRBV6-1 and TRBJ2-4; D is unclear. CDR1 is MNHNS and CDR2 is SASEGT in the germline V gene. Trimming left V 5 bases short and J 0 bases short, with 8 bases between. The CDR3 loop spans 14 amino acids. The CDR3 protein is CASSMTLAKNIQYF. DNA of the CDR3: TGTGCCAGCAGTATGACACTAGCCAAAAACATTCAGTACTTC.

There are a few counts of this clonotype. The chain couples TRBV20-1 to TRBJ2-5; no clear D gene. This CDR3 is built from 11 residues. The germline CDR1 and CDR2 sequences are DFQATT and SNEGSKA (reference sequence). V was clipped by 3 bases and J by 6 bases, with 8 bases between them. The CDR3 DNA sequence: TGCAGTGCTAGTGGTGGGAAGACCCAGTACTTC. Protein: CSASGGKTQYF.

The CDR3 DNA follows: TGTGCCAGCACCATAGGGCGGGAGACTGCCTACAATGAGCAGTTCTTC. Translation: CASTIGRETAYNEQFF. The chain recombines TRBV6-1 with TRBJ2-1; 7 bases match TRBD2. The CDR3 covers 16 residues. CDR1 and CDR2 (germline): MNHNS, SASEGT. V lost 7 bases, J lost 2 bases, and 11 bases stayed unmatched.

V and J are TRBV9 and TRBJ1-1; a possible D gene is TRBD1 (6 bases). This CDR3 spans 13 amino acids. V was clipped by 7 bases and J by 2 bases, with 12 bases between them. The germline V gene encodes CDR1 SGDLS and CDR2 YYNGEE. This CDR3 is CASQGHPNTEAFF. CDR3 nucleotides: TGTGCCAGCCAGGGACACCCCAACACTGAAGCTTTCTTT.